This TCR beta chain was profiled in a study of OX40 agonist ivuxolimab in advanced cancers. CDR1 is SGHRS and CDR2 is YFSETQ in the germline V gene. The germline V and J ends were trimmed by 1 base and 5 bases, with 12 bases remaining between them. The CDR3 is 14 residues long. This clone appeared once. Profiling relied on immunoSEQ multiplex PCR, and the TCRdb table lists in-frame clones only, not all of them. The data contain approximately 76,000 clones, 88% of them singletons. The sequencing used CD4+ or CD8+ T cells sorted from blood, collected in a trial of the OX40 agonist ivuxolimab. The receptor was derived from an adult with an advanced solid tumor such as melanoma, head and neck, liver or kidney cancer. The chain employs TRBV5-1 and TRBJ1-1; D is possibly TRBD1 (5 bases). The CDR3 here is CASSLPGVGTEAFF. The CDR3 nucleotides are TGCGCCAGCAGCTTGCCGGGGGTTGGTACTGAAGCTTTCTTT. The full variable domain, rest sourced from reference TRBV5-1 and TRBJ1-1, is KAGVTQTPRYLIKTRGQQVTLSCSPISGHRSVSWYQQTPGQGLQFLFEYFSETQRNKGNFPGRFSGRQFSNSRSEMNVSTLELGDSALYLCASSLPGVGTEAFFGQGTRLTVV.